The rows below give T cell receptor beta chains drawn from one sample of a study of blood T cell repertoires in COVID-19. Profiling relied on immunoSEQ multiplex PCR, and the TCRdb table lists in-frame clones only, not all of them. The repertoire includes 74,000 or so clones, more than 80% of them detected once, and approximately 2.9% sits in the top ten. The sequenced material came from peripheral blood. All receptors derive from a man in his forties or fifties with acute or convalescent COVID-19. The CDR3 runs from the conserved cysteine through the conserved F or W. Each record gives: J gene, D gene, clone size, V gene, CDR3 DNA, CDR3 protein. A D gene is named only where the DNA matches it firmly. Clone size is shown for a subset of rows, as once, few, many or a class of expanded clone.

TRBJ2-5	-	few	TRBV27	TGTGCCAGCAGTTTAAACGAAGACAGATATTCGAAAGAGACCCAGTACTTC	CASSLNEDRYSKETQYF
TRBJ2-7	TRBD1	-	TRBV9	TGTGCCAGCAGCGCCCGACAGGGCTACGAGCAGTACTTC	CASSARQGYEQYF
TRBJ2-1	TRBD2	once	TRBV30	TGTGCCTGGAGGGGCGGGAGGTTGAGTGAGCAGTTCTTC	CAWRGGRLSEQFF
TRBJ1-5	-	-	TRBV12-3/TRBV12-4	TGTGCCAGCAGTTTGGTTCAGAATCAGCCCCAGCATTTT	CASSLVQNQPQHF
TRBJ2-7	-	-	TRBV6-5	TGTGCCAGCAGTTACTCGGGGTTGGGACTTGGGTACGAGCAGTACTTC	CASSYSGLGLGYEQYF
TRBJ1-2	-	-	TRBV18	TGTGCCAGCTCACCAGGAGTCAGGGGTGATGGCTACACCTTC	CASSPGVRGDGYTF
TRBJ1-1	TRBD1	few	TRBV5-1	TGCGCCAGCAGCACCGGGACAGACACTGAAGCTTTCTTT	CASSTGTDTEAFF
TRBJ1-5	TRBD1	-	TRBV19	TGTGCCAGTAGTCGAGACAGGGGAGACAATCAGCCCCAGCATTTT	CASSRDRGDNQPQHF
TRBJ1-1	-	-	TRBV19	TGTGCCAGTAGTATCCGGGGGGCCGTTAGGACTGAAGCTTTCTTT	CASSIRGAVRTEAFF
TRBJ2-7	TRBD2	-	TRBV4-3	TGCGCCAGCAGCCGTCTAGCGGGGGTTCCTACCTACGAGCAGTACTTC	CASSRLAGVPTYEQYF
TRBJ1-1	TRBD1	-	TRBV5-1	TGCGCCAGCAGAGGACAGGGGGCGATTGAAGCTTTCTTT	CASRGQGAIEAFF
TRBJ1-1	-	-	TRBV5-4	TGTGCCAGCAGCCCGGAGGGACGCTTCACTGAAGCTTTCTTT	CASSPEGRFTEAFF
TRBJ1-2	TRBD1	-	TRBV10-3	TGTGCCATCAGGGGACAGGGGGTGAATACTGGCTACACCTTC	CAIRGQGVNTGYTF
TRBJ1-1	-	few	TRBV7-2	TGTGCCAGCAGCTTTCAGGGTGGAATCACTGAAGCTTTCTTT	CASSFQGGITEAFF
TRBJ2-1	-	-	TRBV4-2	TGTGCCAGCAGCCAAGATTTGGGGGAGGCCTACAATGAGCAGTTCTTC	CASSQDLGEAYNEQFF
TRBJ1-5	-	once	TRBV6-6	TGTGCCAGCAGATACCGGGACACTAGCAATCAGCCCCAGCATTTT	CASRYRDTSNQPQHF
TRBJ1-2	-	-	TRBV6-5	TGTGCCAGCAGTTACTCCCGGACTGCTTATGGCTACACCTTC	CASSYSRTAYGYTF
TRBJ2-7	TRBD2	-	TRBV14	TGTGCCAGCAGCCACAAGCTAGGACTAGCGGGATCTGGCGAGCAGTACTTC	CASSHKLGLAGSGEQYF
TRBJ2-7	-	-	TRBV6-5	TGTGCCAGCAGTAATTACTACGAGCAGTACTTC	CASSNYYEQYF
TRBJ2-1	TRBD2	few	TRBV7-9	TGTGCCAGCAGTCCACCGACTAGCGGGAGAGCCAATGAGCAGTTCTTC	CASSPPTSGRANEQFF
TRBJ1-5	-	-	TRBV28	TGTGCCAGCAGTTTAAAAGGTAGACAATTCGGGGTATTT	CASSLKGRQFGVF
TRBJ1-3	-	-	TRBV4-1	TGCGCCAGCAGCCAAAGGATCCAGGGCGCTGGAAACACCATATATTTT	CASSQRIQGAGNTIYF
TRBJ2-3	-	-	TRBV6-5	TGTGCCAGCAGTCGACAGAGCACAGATACGCAGTATTTT	CASSRQSTDTQYF
TRBJ2-2	TRBD1	-	TRBV4-3	TGCGCCAGCAGCACTCGACAGGGAAACACCGGGGAGCTGTTTTTT	CASSTRQGNTGELFF
TRBJ1-3	-	-	TRBV5-4	TGTGCCAGCAGCTGGAACGGGGGCTCTGGAAACACCATATATTTT	CASSWNGGSGNTIYF
TRBJ1-2	-	once	TRBV30	TGTGCCTGGAGGCCCCGATCAGGACAAGCTAACTATGGCTACACCTTC	CAWRPRSGQANYGYTF
TRBJ2-3	-	-	TRBV4-3	TGCGCCAGCAGCCAAGTCCCGGGAGAGAACACAGATACGCAGTATTTT	CASSQVPGENTDTQYF
TRBJ2-1	-	-	TRBV24-1	TGTGCCACCAGTGAGGTAGCCGCTGAGCAGTTCTTC	CATSEVAAEQFF
TRBJ1-1	-	once	TRBV6-5	TGTGCCAGCAGTTATGAACAGGCGAACACTGAAGCTTTCTTT	CASSYEQANTEAFF
TRBJ1-2	TRBD1	-	TRBV7-2	TGTGCCAGCAGCTTAGGGGGACAGGCCGGCGATGGCTACACCTTC	CASSLGGQAGDGYTF
TRBJ1-3	TRBD1	-	TRBV7-9	TGTGCCAGCAGGGCGGACAGGCGGGGTATCCCCAACTCTGGAAACACCATATATTTT	CASRADRRGIPNSGNTIYF
TRBJ1-3	TRBD1	-	TRBV28	TGTGCCAGCACCAACTTCCGGACAGGGGCTGGAAACACCATATATTTT	CASTNFRTGAGNTIYF
TRBJ2-6	-	few	TRBV5-4	TGTGCCAGCGTTGACTTCTCTGGGGCCAACGTCCTGACTTTC	CASVDFSGANVLTF
TRBJ1-5	TRBD1	-	TRBV6-4	TGTGCCAGCAGTGGTCAGATACAGGGGGCCTTGGTGGGACCGCCCCAGCATTTT	CASSGQIQGALVGPPQHF
TRBJ2-5	-	-	TRBV19	TGTGCCAGTAGAGTAGAAGCGGCTCAAGAGACCCAGTACTTC	CASRVEAAQETQYF
TRBJ2-5	TRBD2	-	TRBV28	TGTGCCAGCAGTTTGGTGCCTAGCGGGAGTGAGACCCAGTACTTC	CASSLVPSGSETQYF
TRBJ1-1	-	once	TRBV9	TGTGCCAGCAGCGTAACTACGGGGAACACTGAAGCTTTCTTT	CASSVTTGNTEAFF
TRBJ2-3	TRBD1	-	TRBV3-1/TRBV3-2	TGTGCCAGCAGCCCCCGACAGGGTCTCACAGATACGCAGTATTTT	CASSPRQGLTDTQYF
TRBJ2-1	TRBD2	-	TRBV2	TGTGCCAGCAACCGACTAGCGGGAAAATACAATGAGCAGTTCTTC	CASNRLAGKYNEQFF
TRBJ1-2	-	-	TRBV24-1	TGTGCCACCAGTGACCTCAACGGGGGCTACACCTTC	CATSDLNGGYTF
TRBJ1-1	-	once	TRBV11-3	TGTGCCAGCAGCTTAACAGTCAACACTGAAGCTTTCTTT	CASSLTVNTEAFF
TRBJ2-3	TRBD2	-	TRBV11-2	TGTGCCAGCAGTTCCCTAGATCCACCTAGCGGGGGGCGCACAGATACGCAGTATTTT	CASSSLDPPSGGRTDTQYF
TRBJ1-1	-	-	TRBV30	TGTGCCTGGAGTGTAGTCTACCTTAGAGACACTGAAGCTTTCTTT	CAWSVVYLRDTEAFF
TRBJ2-1	TRBD1	-	TRBV18	TGTGCCAGCTCACCACTCGGGACAGGGTCCTACAATGAGCAGTTCTTC	CASSPLGTGSYNEQFF
TRBJ1-5	-	-	TRBV7-8	TGTGCCAGCAGCTTAGCGACGGGTTCTGGTGTCTATAATCAGCCCCAGCATTTT	CASSLATGSGVYNQPQHF